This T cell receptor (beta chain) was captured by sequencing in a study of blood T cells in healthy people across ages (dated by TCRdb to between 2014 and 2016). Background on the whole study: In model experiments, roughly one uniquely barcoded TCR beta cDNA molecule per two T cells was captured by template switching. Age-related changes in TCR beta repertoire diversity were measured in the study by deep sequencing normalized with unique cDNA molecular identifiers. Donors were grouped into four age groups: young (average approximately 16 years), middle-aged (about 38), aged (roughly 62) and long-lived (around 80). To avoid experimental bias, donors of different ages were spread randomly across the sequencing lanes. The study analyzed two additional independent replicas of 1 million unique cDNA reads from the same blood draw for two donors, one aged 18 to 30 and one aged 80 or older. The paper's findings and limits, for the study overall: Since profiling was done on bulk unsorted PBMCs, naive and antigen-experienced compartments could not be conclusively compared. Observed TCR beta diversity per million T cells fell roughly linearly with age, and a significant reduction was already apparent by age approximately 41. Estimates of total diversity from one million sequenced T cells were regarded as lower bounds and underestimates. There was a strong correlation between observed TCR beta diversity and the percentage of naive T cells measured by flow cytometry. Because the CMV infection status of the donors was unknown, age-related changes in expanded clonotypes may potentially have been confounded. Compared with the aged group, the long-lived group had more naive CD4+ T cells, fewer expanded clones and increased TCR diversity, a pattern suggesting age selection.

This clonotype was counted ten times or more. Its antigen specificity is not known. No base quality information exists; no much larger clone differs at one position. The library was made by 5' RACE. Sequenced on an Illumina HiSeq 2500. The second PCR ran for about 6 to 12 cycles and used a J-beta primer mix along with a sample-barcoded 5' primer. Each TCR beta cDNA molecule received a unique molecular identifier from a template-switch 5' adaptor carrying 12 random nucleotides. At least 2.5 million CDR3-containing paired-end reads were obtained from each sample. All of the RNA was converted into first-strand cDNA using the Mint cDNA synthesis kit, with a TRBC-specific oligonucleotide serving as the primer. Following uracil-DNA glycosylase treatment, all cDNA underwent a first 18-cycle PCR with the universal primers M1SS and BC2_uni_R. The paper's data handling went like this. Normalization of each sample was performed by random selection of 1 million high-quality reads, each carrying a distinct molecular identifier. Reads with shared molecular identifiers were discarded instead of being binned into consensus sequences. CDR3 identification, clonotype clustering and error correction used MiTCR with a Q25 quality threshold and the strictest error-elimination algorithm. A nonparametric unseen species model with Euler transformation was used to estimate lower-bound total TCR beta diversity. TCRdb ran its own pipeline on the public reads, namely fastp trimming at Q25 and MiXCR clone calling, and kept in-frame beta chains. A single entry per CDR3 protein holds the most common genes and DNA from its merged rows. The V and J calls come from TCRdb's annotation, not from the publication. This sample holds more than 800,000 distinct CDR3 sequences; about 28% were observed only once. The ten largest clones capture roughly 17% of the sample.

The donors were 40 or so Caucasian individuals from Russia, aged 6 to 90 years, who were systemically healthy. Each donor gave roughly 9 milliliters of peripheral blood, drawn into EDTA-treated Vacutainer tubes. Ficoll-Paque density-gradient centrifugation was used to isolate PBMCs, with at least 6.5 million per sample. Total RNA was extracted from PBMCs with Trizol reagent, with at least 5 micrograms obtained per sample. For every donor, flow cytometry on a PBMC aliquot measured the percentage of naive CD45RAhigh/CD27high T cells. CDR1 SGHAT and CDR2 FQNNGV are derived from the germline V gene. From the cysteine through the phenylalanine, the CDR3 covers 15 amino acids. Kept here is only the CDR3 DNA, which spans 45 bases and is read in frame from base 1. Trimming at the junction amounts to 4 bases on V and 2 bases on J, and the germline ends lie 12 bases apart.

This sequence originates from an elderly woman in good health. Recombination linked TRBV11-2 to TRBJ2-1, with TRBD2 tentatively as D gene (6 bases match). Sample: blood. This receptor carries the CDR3 CASSWLADPYNEQFF. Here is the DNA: TGTGCCAGCAGCTGGTTAGCGGATCCCTACAATGAGCAGTTCTTC.